This T cell receptor (beta chain) was sequenced for a study of blood T cells in healthy people across ages. Findings and caveats of the study: Fewer expanded clones and more diversity marked long-lived versus aged donors. Conclusively comparing naive with antigen-experienced cells was impossible with unsorted PBMCs.

The germline gives CDR1 DFQATT, CDR2 SNEGSKA (reference sequence). CDR3 size: 15 residues. J was trimmed by 5 bases and V by 4 bases; bases with no gene match: 10. With respect to this clonotype: Its matching antigen is unknown.

Using a J-beta primer mix together with a sample-barcoded 5' primer, a second PCR was run for roughly 7 to 12 cycles. TCRdb re-called the 5' RACE reads with MiXCR, one entry per CDR3 protein. Among a few hundred thousand distinct CDR3 sequences listed, more than 45% were seen once. This TCR derives from a man in his 60s in good health. Sequenced: blood. The chain couples TRBV20-1 to TRBJ2-5, with TRBD2 identical over 10 bases. CDR3 region: CSAKSGGARSETQYF. CDR3 bases: TGCAGTGCTAAAAGCGGGGGGGCTCGTTCTGAGACCCAGTACTTC.